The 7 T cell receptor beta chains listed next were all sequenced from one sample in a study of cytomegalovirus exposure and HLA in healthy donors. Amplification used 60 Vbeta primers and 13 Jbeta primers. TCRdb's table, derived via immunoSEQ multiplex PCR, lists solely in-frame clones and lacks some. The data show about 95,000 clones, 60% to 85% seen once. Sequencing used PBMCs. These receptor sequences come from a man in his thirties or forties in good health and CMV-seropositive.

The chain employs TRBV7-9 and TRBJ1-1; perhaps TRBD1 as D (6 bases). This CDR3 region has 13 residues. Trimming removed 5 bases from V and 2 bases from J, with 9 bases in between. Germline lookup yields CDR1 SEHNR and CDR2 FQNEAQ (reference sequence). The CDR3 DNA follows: TGTGCCAGCAGCCAGGACAGAAACACTGAAGCTTTCTTT. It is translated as CASSQDRNTEAFF.

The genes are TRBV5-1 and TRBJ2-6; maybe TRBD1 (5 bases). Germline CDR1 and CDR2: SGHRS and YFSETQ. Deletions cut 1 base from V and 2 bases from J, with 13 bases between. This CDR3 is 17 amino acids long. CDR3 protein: CASSLLVVGAGANVLTF. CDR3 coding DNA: TGCGCCAGCAGCTTGCTGGTCGTAGGGGCTGGGGCCAACGTCCTGACTTTC.

This chain's CDR3 is CASRPSGNPYEQYF. Here the CDR3 DNA reads TGTGCCAGCCGCCCGTCAGGGAACCCCTACGAGCAGTACTTC. This chain joins TRBV27 and TRBJ2-7; perhaps TRBD1 as D (5 bases). The CDR3 has 14 residues. Trimming cost V 8 bases and J 2 bases, with 16 bases left between them. Germline V gives CDR1 MNHEY, CDR2 SMNVEV (reference sequence).

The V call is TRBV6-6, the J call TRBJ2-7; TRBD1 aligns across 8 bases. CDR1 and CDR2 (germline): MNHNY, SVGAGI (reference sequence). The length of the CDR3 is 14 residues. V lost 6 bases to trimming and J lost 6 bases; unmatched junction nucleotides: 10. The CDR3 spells CASSRQGTSGEQYF. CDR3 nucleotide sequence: TGTGCCAGCAGCCGACAGGGGACCTCCGGCGAGCAGTACTTC.

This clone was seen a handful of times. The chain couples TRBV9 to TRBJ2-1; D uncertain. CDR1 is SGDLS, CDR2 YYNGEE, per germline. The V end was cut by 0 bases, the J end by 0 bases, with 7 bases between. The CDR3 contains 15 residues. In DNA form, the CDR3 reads TGTGCCAGCAGCGTAGGCACGAGCTCCTACAATGAGCAGTTCTTC. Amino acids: CASSVGTSSYNEQFF.

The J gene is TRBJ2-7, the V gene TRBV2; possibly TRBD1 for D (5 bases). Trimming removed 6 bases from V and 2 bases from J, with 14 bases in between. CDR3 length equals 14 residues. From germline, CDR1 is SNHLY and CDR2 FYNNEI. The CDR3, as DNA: TGTGCCAGCAGCACGCTGGACATCACCTACGAGCAGTACTTC. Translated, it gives CASSTLDITYEQYF.

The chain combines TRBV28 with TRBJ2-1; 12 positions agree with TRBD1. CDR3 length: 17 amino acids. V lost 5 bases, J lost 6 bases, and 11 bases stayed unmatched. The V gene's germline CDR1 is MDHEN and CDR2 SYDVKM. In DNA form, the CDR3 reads TGTGCCAGCAGTACCAATAAGGGACAGGGGGCAGTCAATGAGCAGTTCTTC. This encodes CASSTNKGQGAVNEQFF.